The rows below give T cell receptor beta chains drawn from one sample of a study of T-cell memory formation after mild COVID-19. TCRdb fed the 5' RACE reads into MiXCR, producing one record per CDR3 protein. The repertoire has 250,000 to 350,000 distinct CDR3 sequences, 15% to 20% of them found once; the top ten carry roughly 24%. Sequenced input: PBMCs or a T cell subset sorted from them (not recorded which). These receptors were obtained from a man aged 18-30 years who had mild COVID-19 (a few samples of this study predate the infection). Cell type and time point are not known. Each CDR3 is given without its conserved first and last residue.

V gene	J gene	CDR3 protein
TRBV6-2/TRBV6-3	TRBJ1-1	ASSYLGYAEAF
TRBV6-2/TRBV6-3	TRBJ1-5	ASQKGQLDQPQH
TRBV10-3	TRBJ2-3	AIGGQDLTDTQY
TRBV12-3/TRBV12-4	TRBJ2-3	ASSLAWTSTDTQY
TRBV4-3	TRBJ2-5	ASSGKISPLQETQY
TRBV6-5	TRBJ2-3	ASSYDGGRTDTQY
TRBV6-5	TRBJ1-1	ASSSGVRGREAF
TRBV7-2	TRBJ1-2	ASTSRGLDYGYT
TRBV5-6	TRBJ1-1	ASRYVQAPNTEAF
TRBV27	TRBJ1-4	ASARGVGMNEKLF
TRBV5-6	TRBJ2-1	ASSLGPTPF
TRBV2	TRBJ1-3	ASKPGFSGNTIY
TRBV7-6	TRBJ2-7	ASSPQGLAGEQY
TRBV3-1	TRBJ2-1	ASSQENFGGDYNEQF
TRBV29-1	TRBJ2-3	SVDERGEADTQY
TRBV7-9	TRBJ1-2	ASSRPGSYYGYT
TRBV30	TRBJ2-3	AWSPSPLVTQY
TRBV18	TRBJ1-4	ASSLRNWGEKLF
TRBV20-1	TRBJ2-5	SAPGPTLETQY
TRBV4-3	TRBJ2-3	ASSQKGSTDTQY
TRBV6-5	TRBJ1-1	ASSYSGGQNTEAF
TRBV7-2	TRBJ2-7	ASSLGRGGGFYEQY
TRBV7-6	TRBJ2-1	ASSSPRGALRDEQF
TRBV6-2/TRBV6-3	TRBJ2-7	ASSYTGTIYEQY
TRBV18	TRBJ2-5	ASSPGTWGETQY
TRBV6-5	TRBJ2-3	ASSYRWPRRDTQY
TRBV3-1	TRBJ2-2	ASSQHTGELF
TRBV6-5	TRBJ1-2	ASSYDRMVGYT
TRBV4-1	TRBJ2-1	ASSQVTRGEYEQF
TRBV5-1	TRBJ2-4	AGSTGDFKNIQY
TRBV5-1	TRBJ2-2	ASLSFGGGTGELF
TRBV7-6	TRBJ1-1	ASSQDTNTEAF
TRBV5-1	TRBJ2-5	ASIGGDQETQY
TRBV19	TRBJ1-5	ASSKVELEPQH
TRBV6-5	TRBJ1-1	ASSRDRGWTEAF
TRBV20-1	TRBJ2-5	SARVGGLQENQY
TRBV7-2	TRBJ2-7	ASSGGREWEQY
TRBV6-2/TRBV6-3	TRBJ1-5	ASSNRAFTQPQH
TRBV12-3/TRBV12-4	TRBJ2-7	ASSHRSGPLTSYEQY
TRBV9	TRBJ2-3	ASSLGGSSDPDTQY
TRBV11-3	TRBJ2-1	ASSLDGGYVEQF
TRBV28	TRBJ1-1	ASSLPIVGTEAF
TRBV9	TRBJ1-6	ASSVADRGNSPLH